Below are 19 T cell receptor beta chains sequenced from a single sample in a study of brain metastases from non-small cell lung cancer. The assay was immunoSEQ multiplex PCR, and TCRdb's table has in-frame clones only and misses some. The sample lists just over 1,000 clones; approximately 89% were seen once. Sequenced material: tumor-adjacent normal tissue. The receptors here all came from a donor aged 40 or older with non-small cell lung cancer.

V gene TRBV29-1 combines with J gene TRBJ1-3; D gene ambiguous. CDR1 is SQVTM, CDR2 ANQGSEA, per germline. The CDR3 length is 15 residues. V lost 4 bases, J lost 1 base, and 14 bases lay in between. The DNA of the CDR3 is TGCAGCGTTGCCAACAGCGGCTATTCTGGAAACACCATATATTTT. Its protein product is CSVANSGYSGNTIYF.

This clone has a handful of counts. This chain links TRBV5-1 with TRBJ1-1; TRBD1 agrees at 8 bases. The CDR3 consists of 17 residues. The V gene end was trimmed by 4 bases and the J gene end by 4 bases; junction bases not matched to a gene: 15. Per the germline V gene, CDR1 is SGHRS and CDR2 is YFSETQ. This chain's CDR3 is CASSNKQTGVGSTEAFF. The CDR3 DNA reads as TGCGCCAGCAGCAATAAGCAGACAGGGGTCGGGAGCACTGAAGCTTTCTTT.

The CDR3 nucleotides are TGTGCCAGCACCCAGACAGTCAACTATGGCTACACCTTC. Translating gives CASTQTVNYGYTF. The chain employs TRBV6-6 and TRBJ1-2; the D gene is possibly TRBD1 (5 bases). Germline-derived CDR1 and CDR2 are MNHNY and SVGAGI (reference sequence). The CDR3 is 13 residues long. V shed 7 bases and J shed 2 bases, with 11 bases lying between them.

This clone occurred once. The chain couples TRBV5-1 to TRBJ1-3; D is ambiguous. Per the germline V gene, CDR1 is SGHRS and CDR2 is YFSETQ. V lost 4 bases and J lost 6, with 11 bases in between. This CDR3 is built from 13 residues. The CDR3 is CASSPNGENTIYF. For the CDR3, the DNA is TGCGCCAGCAGCCCCAACGGGGAAAACACCATATATTTT.

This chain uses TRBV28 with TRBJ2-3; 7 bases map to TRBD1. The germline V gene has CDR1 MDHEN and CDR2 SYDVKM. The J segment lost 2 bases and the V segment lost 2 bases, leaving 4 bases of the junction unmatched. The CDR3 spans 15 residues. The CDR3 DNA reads TGTGCCAGCAGTTTAGGGACAGACTACACAGATACGCAGTATTTT. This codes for CASSLGTDYTDTQYF.

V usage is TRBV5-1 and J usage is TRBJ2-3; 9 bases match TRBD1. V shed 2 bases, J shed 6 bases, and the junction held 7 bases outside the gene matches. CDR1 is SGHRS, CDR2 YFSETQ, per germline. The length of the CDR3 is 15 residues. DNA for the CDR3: TGCGCCAGCAGCTTAACAGGGGGCTCCTCCGATACGCAGTATTTT. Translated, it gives CASSLTGGSSDTQYF.

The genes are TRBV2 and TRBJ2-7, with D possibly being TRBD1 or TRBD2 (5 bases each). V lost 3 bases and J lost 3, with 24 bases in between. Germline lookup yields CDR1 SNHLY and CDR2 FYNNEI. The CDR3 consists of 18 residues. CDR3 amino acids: CASSDTGGEGTLIYEQYF. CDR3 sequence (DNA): TGTGCCAGCAGTGATACCGGCGGCGAGGGGACCTTAATCTACGAGCAGTACTTC.

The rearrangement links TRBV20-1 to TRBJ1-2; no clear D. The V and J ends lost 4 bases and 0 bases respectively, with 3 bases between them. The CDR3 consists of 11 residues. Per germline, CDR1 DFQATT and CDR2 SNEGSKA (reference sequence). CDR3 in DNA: TGCAGTGCTACTCCTAACTATGGCTACACCTTC. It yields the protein CSATPNYGYTF.

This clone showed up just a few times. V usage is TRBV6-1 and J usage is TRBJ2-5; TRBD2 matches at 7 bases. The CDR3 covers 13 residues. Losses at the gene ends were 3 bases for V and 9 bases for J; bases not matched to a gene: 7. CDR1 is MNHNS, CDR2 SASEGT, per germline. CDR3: CASSDGRRGAQYF. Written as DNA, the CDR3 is TGTGCCAGCAGTGACGGCCGACGGGGGGCCCAGTACTTC.

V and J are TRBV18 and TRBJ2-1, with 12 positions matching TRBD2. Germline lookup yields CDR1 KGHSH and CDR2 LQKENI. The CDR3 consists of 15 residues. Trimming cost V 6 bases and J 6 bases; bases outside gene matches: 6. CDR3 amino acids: CASSPTSGGSNEQFF. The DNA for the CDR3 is TGTGCCAGCTCCCCAACTAGCGGGGGGTCCAATGAGCAGTTCTTC.

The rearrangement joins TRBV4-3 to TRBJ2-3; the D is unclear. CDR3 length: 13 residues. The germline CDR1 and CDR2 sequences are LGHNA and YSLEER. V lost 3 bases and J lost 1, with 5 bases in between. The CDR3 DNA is TGCGCCAGCAGCCAGATTGGCACAGATACGCAGTATTTT. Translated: CASSQIGTDTQYF.

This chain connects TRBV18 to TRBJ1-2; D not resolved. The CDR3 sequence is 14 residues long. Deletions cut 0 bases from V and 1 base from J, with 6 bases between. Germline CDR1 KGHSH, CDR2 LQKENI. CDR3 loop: CASSPPVVNYGYTF. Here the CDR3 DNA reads TGTGCCAGCTCACCACCGGTCGTTAACTATGGCTACACCTTC.

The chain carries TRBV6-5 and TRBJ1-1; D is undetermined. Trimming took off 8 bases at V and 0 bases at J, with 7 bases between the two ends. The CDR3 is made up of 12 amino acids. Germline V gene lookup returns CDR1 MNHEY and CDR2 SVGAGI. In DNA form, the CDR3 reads TGTGCCAGCCGTATCATGAACACTGAAGCTTTCTTT. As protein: CASRIMNTEAFF.

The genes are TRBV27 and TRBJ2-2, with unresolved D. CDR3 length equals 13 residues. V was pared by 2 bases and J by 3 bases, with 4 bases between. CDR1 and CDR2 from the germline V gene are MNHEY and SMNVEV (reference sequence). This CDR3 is CASSLGDTGELFF. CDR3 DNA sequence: TGTGCCAGCAGTTTAGGAGACACCGGGGAGCTGTTTTTT.

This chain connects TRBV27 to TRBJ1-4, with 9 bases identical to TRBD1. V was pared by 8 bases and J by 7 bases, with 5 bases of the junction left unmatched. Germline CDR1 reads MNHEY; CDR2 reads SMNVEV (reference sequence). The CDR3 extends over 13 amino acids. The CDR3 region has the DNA TGTGCCAGCCGGACAGGGGTCGGTGAAAAACTGTTTTTT. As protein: CASRTGVGEKLFF.

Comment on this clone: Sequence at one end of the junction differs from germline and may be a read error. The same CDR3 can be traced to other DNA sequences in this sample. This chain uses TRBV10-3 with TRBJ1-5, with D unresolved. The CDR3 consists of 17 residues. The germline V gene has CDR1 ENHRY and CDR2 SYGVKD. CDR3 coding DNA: TGTGCCATCAGTGAGTCATTCCCGAGTAAAAGCAATCAACCCCAGCATTTT. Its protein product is CAISESFPSKSNQPQHF.

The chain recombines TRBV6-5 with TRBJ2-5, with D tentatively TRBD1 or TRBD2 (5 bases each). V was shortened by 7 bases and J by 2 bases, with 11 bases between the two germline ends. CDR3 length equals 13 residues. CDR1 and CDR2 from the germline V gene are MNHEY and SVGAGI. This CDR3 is CASNGDVQETQYF. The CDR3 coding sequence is TGTGCCAGCAATGGGGACGTACAAGAGACCCAGTACTTC.

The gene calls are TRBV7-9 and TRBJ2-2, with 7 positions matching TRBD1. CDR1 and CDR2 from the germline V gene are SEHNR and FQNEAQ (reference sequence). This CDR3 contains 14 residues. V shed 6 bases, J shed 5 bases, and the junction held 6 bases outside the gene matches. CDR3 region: CASRSGQWTGELFF. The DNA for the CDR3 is TGTGCCAGCAGATCGGGACAGTGGACCGGGGAGCTGTTTTTT.

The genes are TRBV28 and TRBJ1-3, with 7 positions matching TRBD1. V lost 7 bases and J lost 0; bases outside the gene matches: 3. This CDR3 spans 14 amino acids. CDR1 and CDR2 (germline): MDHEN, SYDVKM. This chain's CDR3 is CASTSGGSGNTIYF. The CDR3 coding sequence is TGTGCCAGCACCTCAGGGGGCTCTGGAAACACCATATATTTT.